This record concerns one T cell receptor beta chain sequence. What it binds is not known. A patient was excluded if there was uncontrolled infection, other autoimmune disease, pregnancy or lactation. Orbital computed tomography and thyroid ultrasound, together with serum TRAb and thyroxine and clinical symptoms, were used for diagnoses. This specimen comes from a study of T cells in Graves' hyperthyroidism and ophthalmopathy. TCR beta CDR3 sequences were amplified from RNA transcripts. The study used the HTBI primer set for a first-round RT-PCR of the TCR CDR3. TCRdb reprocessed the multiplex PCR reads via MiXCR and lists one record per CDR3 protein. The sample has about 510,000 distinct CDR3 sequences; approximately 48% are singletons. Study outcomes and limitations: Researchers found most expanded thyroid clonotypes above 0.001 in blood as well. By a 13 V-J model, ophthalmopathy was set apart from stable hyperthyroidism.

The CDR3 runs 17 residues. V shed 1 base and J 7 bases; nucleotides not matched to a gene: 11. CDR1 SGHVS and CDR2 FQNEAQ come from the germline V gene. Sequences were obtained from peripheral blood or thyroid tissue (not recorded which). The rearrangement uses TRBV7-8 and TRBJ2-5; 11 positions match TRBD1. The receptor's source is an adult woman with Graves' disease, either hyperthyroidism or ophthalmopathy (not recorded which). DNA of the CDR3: TGTGCCAGCAGCTTAGGTCCATTGGGACAGGGGGGGGGGACCCAGTACTTC. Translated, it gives CASSLGPLGQGGGTQYF.